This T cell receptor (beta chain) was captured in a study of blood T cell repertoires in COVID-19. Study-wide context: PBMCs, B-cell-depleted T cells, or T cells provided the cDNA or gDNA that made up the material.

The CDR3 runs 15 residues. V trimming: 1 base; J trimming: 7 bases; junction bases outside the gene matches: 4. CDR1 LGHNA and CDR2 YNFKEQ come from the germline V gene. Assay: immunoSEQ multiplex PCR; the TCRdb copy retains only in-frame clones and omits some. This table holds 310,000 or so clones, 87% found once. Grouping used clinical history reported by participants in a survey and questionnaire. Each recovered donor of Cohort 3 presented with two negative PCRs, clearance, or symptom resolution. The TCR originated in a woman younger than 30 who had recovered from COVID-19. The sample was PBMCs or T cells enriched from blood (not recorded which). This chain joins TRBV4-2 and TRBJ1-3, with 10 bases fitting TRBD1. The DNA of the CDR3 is TGTGCCAGCAGCCAAGGGGGACAGGGGCTGAACACCATATATTTT. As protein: CASSQGGQGLNTIYF.